Each of the 22 T cell receptor beta chains below was sequenced from the same sample in a study of T cell clusters in autoimmune cytopenias. TRB rearrangements were amplified by touch-down multiplex PCR with mixed TRB-A/B primers. From the multiplex PCR reads, TCRdb lists one entry per CDR3 protein and no DNA. In total, the table holds nearly 15,000 distinct CDR3 sequences. TRB amplification used approximately 250 ng of peripheral blood genomic DNA. The same specimen was also included in a second study, on T cell repertoires in aging, cancer and after chemotherapy.

The sequenced sample was peripheral blood. Receptor source: a human donor in good health.

According to its frequency, this clonotype is medium-sized. This chain joins TRBV19 and TRBJ2-3; TCRdb's assignment of TRBD2 cannot be checked, as there is no DNA. CDR1 and CDR2 (germline): LNHDA, SQIVND (reference sequence). The CDR3 spans 16 residues. The CDR3 is CASSSRLADSTDTQYF. The full variable domain, completed using reference TRBV19 and TRBJ2-3, is DGGITQSPKYLFRKEGQNVTLSCEQNLNHDAMYWYRQDPGQGLRLIYYSQIVNDFQKGDIAEGYSVSREKKESFPLTVTSAQKNPTAFYLCASSSRLADSTDTQYFGPGTRLTVL.

The V and J genes are TRBV11-2 and TRBJ2-7. From germline, CDR1 is SGHAT and CDR2 FQNNGV. CDR3 length: 12 residues. The CDR3 is CASSLAGYEQYF.

This clonotype is deemed medium-sized by its frequency. The chain recombines TRBV11-3 with TRBJ2-5; the D call from TCRdb, TRBD1, cannot be confirmed without DNA. CDR1 SGHNT and CDR2 YENEEA come from the germline V gene. CDR3 length: 16 residues. This chain's CDR3 is CASSLDRAAFSETQYF.

Judged by frequency, this clonotype is medium-sized. The chain carries TRBV5-5 and TRBJ2-2; TCRdb's D call of TRBD2 is untestable without DNA. The V gene's germline CDR1 is SGHKS and CDR2 YYEKEE (reference sequence). This CDR3 is built from 16 residues. This chain's CDR3 is CASSRAGTANTGELFF.

The chain links TRBV18 to TRBJ2-2. Germline lookup yields CDR1 KGHSH and CDR2 LQKENI. CDR3 length: 14 amino acids. The chain's CDR3 is CASSPQGATGELFF.

The rearrangement links TRBV24-1 to TRBJ1-1; the D call of TRBD1 rests on TCRdb alone, since no DNA is present to check it. The germline V gene encodes CDR1 KGHDR and CDR2 SFDVKD. CDR3 length equals 13 residues. The CDR3 sequence is CATSARGRGEAFF.

The chain is built from TRBV19 and TRBJ2-7; the TCRdb D gene call, TRBD1, has no DNA to confirm it. Looked up from germline, CDR1 is LNHDA and CDR2 is SQIVND (reference sequence). The length of the CDR3 is 14 residues. The CDR3 here is CASSTRQDSYEQYF.

The chain is built from TRBV6-1 and TRBJ2-7; the D call from TCRdb, TRBD2, cannot be confirmed without DNA. This CDR3 comprises 15 residues. The germline CDR1 and CDR2 sequences are MNHNS and SASEGT. The CDR3 reads CASISSGADSYEQYF.

This sequence joins TRBV6-5 and TRBJ1-4; TCRdb picks TRBD1, but there is no DNA to check that call. This CDR3 spans 15 amino acids. Germline V gene data show CDR1 as MNHEY and CDR2 as SVGAGI. The CDR3 here is CASSGTGGRAEKLFF.

V and J are TRBV7-9 and TRBJ2-1; with no DNA, the TCRdb D assignment of TRBD2 cannot be verified. This CDR3 contains 13 residues. CDR1 is SEHNR and CDR2 is FQNEAQ in the germline V gene (reference sequence). CDR3 amino acids: CASSFLAANEQFF. Full variable domain (rest looked up from reference TRBV7-9 and TRBJ2-1): DTGVSQNPRHKITKRGQNVTFRCDPISEHNRLYWYRQTLGQGPEFLTYFQNEAQLEKSRLLSDRFSAERPKGSFSTLEIQRTEQGDSAMYLCASSFLAANEQFFGPGTRLTVL.

The V gene is TRBV18, the J gene TRBJ1-1. The CDR3 sequence is 14 residues long. Looked up from germline, CDR1 is KGHSH and CDR2 is LQKENI. CDR3 residues: CASSPATRNTEAFF.

In terms of frequency, this clonotype is medium-sized. V usage is TRBV6-5 and J usage is TRBJ2-1; lacking DNA, the TRBD1 call made by TCRdb goes unchecked. The CDR3 spans 11 residues. Per the germline V gene, CDR1 is MNHEY and CDR2 is SVGAGI. The CDR3 region is CASSPGDEQFF.

The chain joins TRBV19 to TRBJ2-2; the TRBD2 assignment by TCRdb is unverifiable without DNA. Germline lookup yields CDR1 LNHDA and CDR2 SQIVND (reference sequence). The CDR3 is made up of 13 amino acids. The CDR3: CASKGGGPGELFF. The entire variable domain, with the rest obtained from reference TRBV19 and TRBJ2-2, is as follows: DGGITQSPKYLFRKEGQNVTLSCEQNLNHDAMYWYRQDPGQGLRLIYYSQIVNDFQKGDIAEGYSVSREKKESFPLTVTSAQKNPTAFYLCASKGGGPGELFFGEGSRLTVL.

The chain links TRBV5-4 to TRBJ2-4; TCRdb reports TRBD1, a call that lacks DNA to check it against. In germline, CDR1 is SGHNT, CDR2 YYREEE (reference sequence). The CDR3 has 15 amino acids. This chain's CDR3 is CASSFGGTVLNIQYF.

The chain recombines TRBV28 with TRBJ2-1; there is no DNA to check the TCRdb D call of TRBD2. Germline V gene data show CDR1 as MDHEN and CDR2 as SYDVKM. The CDR3 runs to 14 residues. CDR3 in amino acids: CASSFPSGSSEQFF.

J is TRBJ2-2 and V is TRBV6-5; there is no DNA to check the TCRdb D call of TRBD2. The CDR3 has 15 amino acids. Per the germline V gene, CDR1 is MNHEY and CDR2 is SVGAGI. The CDR3 spells CASSLGLVETGELFF.

The chain recombines TRBV19 with TRBJ2-1; TCRdb's assignment of TRBD1 cannot be checked, as there is no DNA. The CDR3 loop spans 15 amino acids. Per germline, CDR1 LNHDA and CDR2 SQIVND (reference sequence). This chain's CDR3 is CASSIDPPAIHEQFF.

The rearrangement uses TRBV18 and TRBJ2-7; TCRdb gives TRBD1 as the D gene, but with no DNA this cannot be confirmed. This CDR3 is 13 amino acids long. The germline V gene has CDR1 KGHSH and CDR2 LQKENI. The CDR3 sequence: CASSRGQDYEQYF.

This chain connects TRBV5-1 to TRBJ1-4. Germline V gene sequence: CDR1 SGHRS, CDR2 YFSETQ. The CDR3 sequence is 15 residues long. This chain's CDR3 is CASSLSGTTNEKLFF.

The chain uses TRBV7-9 and TRBJ1-3. Germline assignment: CDR1 SEHNR and CDR2 FQNEAQ (reference sequence). The CDR3 is 12 amino acids. The CDR3 sequence: CASSVSGNTIYF.

The chain carries TRBV28 and TRBJ2-2; TCRdb's D gene call, TRBD1, goes unchecked for lack of DNA. The CDR3 covers 15 residues. CDR1 is MDHEN and CDR2 is SYDVKM in the germline V gene. This CDR3 is CASSPGPLNTGELFF.

V gene TRBV5-4 combines with J gene TRBJ2-2; there is no DNA to check the TCRdb D call of TRBD1. The length of the CDR3 is 14 residues. CDR1 SGHNT and CDR2 YYREEE come from the germline V gene (reference sequence). The CDR3 protein is CASSLFQGTGELFF.